A selection of T cell receptor beta chains follows, all from one sample in a study of T cells in Graves' hyperthyroidism and ophthalmopathy. TCRdb called the multiplex PCR reads again in MiXCR, with one record for every CDR3 protein. The profile shows tens of thousands of distinct CDR3 sequences, 49% of them singletons. The sequenced sample was peripheral blood or thyroid tissue (not recorded which). The source of these receptors is a woman aged 50 to 60 with Graves' hyperthyroidism. CDR3s include the opening cysteine and the closing phenylalanine or tryptophan. A D gene is named only where the DNA matches it firmly. Some rows mark clone size as missing; the rest say once, few, many or name a class of expanded clone.

many,TRBV4-2,15,TRBJ1-2,.,TGTGCCAGCAGCCAAGTTGGTCCCAGTAATCATGGCTACACCTTC,CASSQVGPSNHGYTF
few,TRBV24-1,14,TRBJ2-5,.,TGTGCCACCAGTGATTTGCGGCAGGAAGAGACCCAGTACTTC,CATSDLRQEETQYF
many,TRBV2,15,TRBJ1-5,TRBD1,TGTGCCAGCAGTTTCCCGGGACAGGGCAATCAGCCCCAGCATTTT,CASSFPGQGNQPQHF
.,TRBV29-1,11,TRBJ1-2,.,TGCAGCGTTGTAGGGGCCCACTACGACACCTTC,CSVVGAHYDTF
many,TRBV5-4,14,TRBJ1-1,.,TGTGCCAGCAGCTCTGGTCCTATGAACACTGAAGCTTTCTTT,CASSSGPMNTEAFF
.,TRBV7-9,15,TRBJ1-5,.,TGTGCCAGCAGCCCCGAGACAGGTTCGTCTCAGCCCCAGCATTTT,CASSPETGSSQPQHF
many,TRBV6-4,13,TRBJ1-4,.,TGTGCCAGCGGTTGGGAATGGGGTGAAAAACTGTTTTTT,CASGWEWGEKLFF
.,TRBV28,16,TRBJ2-3,TRBD2,TGTGCCAGCAGTTTAGGACTAGCGGGAACCACAGATACGCAGTATTTT,CASSLGLAGTTDTQYF
many,TRBV12-5,13,TRBJ1-1,.,TGTGCTAGTGCGAGGGACACCTACACTGAAGCTTTCTTT,CASARDTYTEAFF
few,TRBV7-2,13,TRBJ2-7,.,TGTGCCAGCAGCGTTAGAGGGGGCTACGAGCAGTACTTC,CASSVRGGYEQYF
many,TRBV28,12,TRBJ1-2,.,TGTGCCAGCAGTAGACCAGGGGATGGCTACACCTTC,CASSRPGDGYTF
.,TRBV3-1,16,TRBJ2-3,.,TGTGCCAGCAGCCAAGCATACAGGGTTCTAACAGATACGCAGTATTTT,CASSQAYRVLTDTQYF
many,TRBV2,14,TRBJ1-2,TRBD1,TGTGCCAGCAGTGAAGCTCGAACAGGGGATGGCTACACCTTC,CASSEARTGDGYTF
.,TRBV20-1,14,TRBJ1-5,TRBD1,TGCAGTGCTAGTCGGGACAGGGAAGGACAGCCCCAGCATTTT,CSASRDREGQPQHF
many,TRBV7-2,13,TRBJ2-7,.,TGTGCCAGCAGCTTAGCATGGGGCGACGAGCAGTACTTC,CASSLAWGDEQYF
few,TRBV6-5,16,TRBJ2-5,TRBD2,TGTGCCAGCAGTACCGGACTAGCGGGATACCAAGAGACCCAGTACTTC,CASSTGLAGYQETQYF
.,TRBV29-1,13,TRBJ1-1,TRBD1,TGCAGCGTCATACAGGGGGCTTTCTTCGAAGCTTTCTTT,CSVIQGAFFEAFF
.,TRBV7-6,16,TRBJ1-6,.,TGTGCCAGCAGCGAGAGACAGACGCTATTGAATTCACCCCTCCACTTT,CASSERQTLLNSPLHF
.,TRBV9,19,TRBJ2-2,TRBD2,TGTGCCAGCAGCGTATCGAGGACTAGCGGGAGGACCAGGGCCGGGGAGCTGTTTTTT,CASSVSRTSGRTRAGELFF
many,TRBV11-2,15,TRBJ2-7,TRBD1,TGTGCCAGCAGCTTAGTGGCAGGGGGCTATCTCGAGCAGTACTTC,CASSLVAGGYLEQYF
.,TRBV11-3,15,TRBJ2-5,TRBD2,TGTGCCAGCAGCTTAGGGACTAGCGGGGAAGAGACCCAGTACTTC,CASSLGTSGEETQYF
.,TRBV30,15,TRBJ2-6,TRBD2,TGTGCCTGGAGTCCCACGGGGGGTGGGGCCAACGTCCTGACTTTC,CAWSPTGGGANVLTF
many,TRBV20-1,16,TRBJ2-3,.,TGCAGTGCTAGAGAATTTCCCGCCCCCTCCACAGATACGCAGTATTTT,CSAREFPAPSTDTQYF
.,TRBV7-9,13,TRBJ2-7,.,TGTGCCAGCAGCTTACAAGCTACCTACGAGCAGTACTTC,CASSLQATYEQYF
many,TRBV6-1,13,TRBJ1-2,.,TGTGCCAGCAGTGACCTGGGAATTAGTGGCTACACCTTC,CASSDLGISGYTF
.,TRBV7-3,14,TRBJ2-5,TRBD2,TGTGCCAGCAGCCCCAGGACTAGCGGGAGGATGTGGAACTTC,CASSPRTSGRMWNF